The rows below give T cell receptor beta chains drawn from one sample of a study of blood T cell repertoires in COVID-19. Some clones are missing from TCRdb's copy, which holds only in-frame ones; the method was immunoSEQ multiplex PCR. The table lists about 170,000 clones, under 85% of them singletons. Sample: peripheral blood. Receptors were obtained from an elderly man with COVID-19, enrolled during active disease. Both conserved end residues are part of each CDR3. D genes are given only for firm matches. Rows may omit the clone size; those that give it use once, few, many or a size class.

d_call | j_call | v_call | clone_size | cdr3_nt | cdr3_aa
NA | TRBJ2-1 | TRBV18 | NA | TGTGCCAGCTCACCACCGCCGACTCAAGCCTACAATGAGCAGTTCTTC | CASSPPPTQAYNEQFF
NA | TRBJ2-7 | TRBV3-1/TRBV3-2 | NA | TGTGCCAGCAGCCAAGTAACCTACGAGCAGTACTTC | CASSQVTYEQYF
NA | TRBJ1-1 | TRBV5-1 | NA | TGCGCCAGCAAAGTTGGGGCGTCGAACACTGAAGCTTTCTTT | CASKVGASNTEAFF
NA | TRBJ2-1 | TRBV18 | NA | TGTGCCAGCTCACCCCCGATCAAGGGACACAACTCCTACAATGAGCAGTTCTTC | CASSPPIKGHNSYNEQFF
NA | TRBJ1-1 | TRBV7-3 | NA | TGTGCCAGCAGCCCTCGCGGGGGCCTTAACACTGAAGCTTTCTTT | CASSPRGGLNTEAFF
TRBD1 | TRBJ1-5 | TRBV6-4 | NA | TGTGCCAGCAGTAGGGACAGGAATCAGCCCCAGCATTTT | CASSRDRNQPQHF
TRBD1 | TRBJ1-6 | TRBV5-1 | NA | TGCGCCAGCAGCTTGGGGGACAGAAAAAATTCACCCCTCCACTTT | CASSLGDRKNSPLHF
NA | TRBJ1-2 | TRBV23-1 | NA | TGCGCCAGCCCTACAGGGATTAATGGCTACACCTTC | CASPTGINGYTF
TRBD1 | TRBJ2-5 | TRBV23-1 | NA | TGCGCCAGCAGTCACGAGGGACAGGGTTGGGAGACCCAGTACTTC | CASSHEGQGWETQYF
NA | TRBJ1-5 | TRBV19 | NA | TGTGCCAGTACCTTAGAGGGACTGGGCAATCAGCCCCAGCATTTT | CASTLEGLGNQPQHF
TRBD2 | TRBJ2-2 | TRBV15 | few | TGTGCCACCAGCCTTATATCCGGGGGGGTTGGGGTGAACACCGGGGAGCTGTTTTTT | CATSLISGGVGVNTGELFF
TRBD1 | TRBJ1-6 | TRBV9 | NA | TGTGCCAGCAGCGTAGTCCCGACAGGGGACGGGTCACCCCTCCACTTT | CASSVVPTGDGSPLHF
NA | TRBJ1-2 | TRBV9 | NA | TGTGCCAGCAGCCCATTCGTCGAGGGCTACACCTTC | CASSPFVEGYTF
TRBD1 | TRBJ2-1 | TRBV29-1 | NA | TGCAGCGTTGCCTCCGGACAGGAGTACAATGAGCAGTTCTTC | CSVASGQEYNEQFF
TRBD1 | TRBJ1-2 | TRBV5-4 | NA | TGTGCCAGCAGCCCAACCCCGACAGGGGGCAGGTATGGCTACACCTTC | CASSPTPTGGRYGYTF
NA | TRBJ1-1 | TRBV5-1 | NA | TGCGCCAGCAGCTTGAGCCCGAGAAACACTGAAGCTTTCTTT | CASSLSPRNTEAFF
TRBD1 | TRBJ1-1 | TRBV11-2 | NA | TGTGCCAGCAGCTCAACACGACAGGGGAGTACTGAAGCTTTCTTT | CASSSTRQGSTEAFF
NA | TRBJ1-1 | TRBV28 | NA | TGTGCCAGCAGTCCCCGGGTGAGGAACACTGAAGCTTTCTTT | CASSPRVRNTEAFF
NA | TRBJ1-2 | TRBV4-2 | NA | TGTGCCAGCAGCCAAGAAGGGGTTAAGGGAGGCTACACCTTC | CASSQEGVKGGYTF
TRBD2 | TRBJ2-1 | TRBV11-3 | NA | TGTGCCAGCGAGACGGAGCGGGGTCTCAAAAATGAGCAGTTCTTC | CASETERGLKNEQFF
TRBD1 | TRBJ2-7 | TRBV5-1 | NA | TGCGCCAGCAGCGCACCGGGACAGGGGGCCCCCTACGAGCAGTACTTC | CASSAPGQGAPYEQYF
TRBD1 | TRBJ1-6 | TRBV10-3 | NA | TGTGCCATCAAGGGACAGGGGGATTCACCCCTCCACTTT | CAIKGQGDSPLHF
TRBD2 | TRBJ2-2 | TRBV7-2 | NA | TGTGCCAGCAGCTTACTAGCGGGGGTGGGGAACACCGGGGAGCTGTTTTTT | CASSLLAGVGNTGELFF
NA | TRBJ1-2 | TRBV10-3 | NA | TGTGCCATCAGTGGACCGGCCCAGGGCTCCTATGGCTACACCTTC | CAISGPAQGSYGYTF
TRBD1 | TRBJ1-2 | TRBV19 | NA | TGTGCCAGTAAAACAGGGGGCGCGGGTGGCTACACCTTC | CASKTGGAGGYTF
NA | TRBJ1-1 | TRBV4-1 | NA | TGCGCCAGCAGCCAAAACGGACAGAACACTGAAGCTTTCTTT | CASSQNGQNTEAFF
NA | TRBJ1-5 | TRBV6-1 | NA | TGTGCCAGCAGTGATGCCGGGTTTGACGGGAAGCCCCAGCATTTT | CASSDAGFDGKPQHF
NA | TRBJ2-7 | TRBV21-1 | NA | TGTGCCAGCAGCAAAGTAAGGGGGCAATACGAGCAGTACTTC | CASSKVRGQYEQYF
TRBD1 | TRBJ1-2 | TRBV5-1 | once | TGCGCCAGCAGCTTGGGACAGGGGAAATTCTATGGCTACACCTTC | CASSLGQGKFYGYTF
TRBD2 | TRBJ2-1 | TRBV19 | NA | TGTGCCAGTAGTATACTACTAGCGGGGGGATACAATGAGCAGTTCTTC | CASSILLAGGYNEQFF
NA | TRBJ1-2 | TRBV29-1 | NA | TGCAGCGCCGGAGGACAGTTTAACTATGGCTACACCTTC | CSAGGQFNYGYTF
TRBD1 | TRBJ1-5 | TRBV18 | NA | TGTGCCAGCTCACGGGACAGGGCCGGTCAGCCCCAGCATTTT | CASSRDRAGQPQHF
TRBD1 | TRBJ2-7 | TRBV10-1 | NA | TGCGCCAGCAGCGGGACAGGGGCCTACGAGCAGTACTTC | CASSGTGAYEQYF
NA | TRBJ1-1 | TRBV18 | NA | TGTGCCAGCTCACCCGCTGGCAGGGACACTGAAGCTTTCTTT | CASSPAGRDTEAFF
NA | TRBJ1-1 | TRBV11-3 | NA | TGTGCCAGCAGCTTGTTCTCCGGCAGGGCCACTGAAGCTTTCTTT | CASSLFSGRATEAFF
NA | TRBJ1-1 | TRBV18 | NA | TGTGCCAGCTCACCGGGCCGGGGAGGAACTGAAGCTTTCTTT | CASSPGRGGTEAFF
NA | TRBJ1-2 | TRBV4-2 | NA | TGTGCCAGCAGCCAAGAAGCGCAGAACTATGGCTACACCTTC | CASSQEAQNYGYTF
NA | TRBJ2-1 | TRBV2 | NA | TGTGCCAGCAGTGAGCGGGCGGGGCCGGCGCGCAATGAGCAGTTCTTC | CASSERAGPARNEQFF
TRBD2 | TRBJ2-3 | TRBV19 | NA | TGTGCCAGTAGTATCCAGACTAGCGGGGGGGCCAGTTTCGGCACAGATACGCAGTATTTT | CASSIQTSGGASFGTDTQYF
TRBD1 | TRBJ2-3 | TRBV5-1 | NA | TGCGCCAGCAGCCGACGACAGGGGGCAGATACGCAGTATTTT | CASSRRQGADTQYF
NA | TRBJ1-3 | TRBV5-1 | NA | TGCGCCAGCAGCTTGGGAGAGTCTTTCTCTGGAAACACCATATATTTT | CASSLGESFSGNTIYF
TRBD2 | TRBJ2-7 | TRBV7-8 | NA | TGTGCCAGCAGCGCAGGATCGGGCGGGGGGACCTACGAGCAGTACTTC | CASSAGSGGGTYEQYF
TRBD1 | TRBJ1-5 | TRBV19 | NA | TGTGCCAGTAGATCAACAGGGGACGCGGACAATCAGCCCCAGCATTTT | CASRSTGDADNQPQHF
NA | TRBJ2-1 | TRBV10-3 | once | TGTGCCATCAGTGTGGAGAGCTCCTACAATGAGCAGTTCTTC | CAISVESSYNEQFF
NA | TRBJ1-5 | TRBV7-8 | once | TGTGCCAGCAGCTTAGGAGTCAATCAGCCCCAGCATTTT | CASSLGVNQPQHF
NA | TRBJ1-5 | TRBV10-3 | many | TGTGCCACCACAAACCCGAATCAGCCCCAGCATTTT | CATTNPNQPQHF
NA | TRBJ1-1 | TRBV11-1 | NA | TGTGCCAGCAGCAAGTGGCCTGAAGCTTTCTTT | CASSKWPEAFF